This paragraph covers one TCR beta chain sequence. These data belong to a study of blood T cell repertoires in COVID-19. Measured with immunoSEQ multiplex PCR; TCRdb has only the in-frame clones, and not every one. In the table there are over 120,000 clones, more than 75% of which are singletons. Trimming shortened V by 0 bases and J by 6 bases, and 18 bases separated the two germline ends. The CDR3 sequence is 16 residues long. Germline V gene sequence: CDR1 SGHRS, CDR2 YFSETQ. V is TRBV5-1 and J is TRBJ1-1, with D perhaps TRBD1 (6 bases). This TCR was recovered from a human donor in a cohort sampled during active COVID-19. Sequencing was carried out using peripheral blood. The CDR3 loop is CASSLGQAPSSAEAFF. In nucleotides, the CDR3 is TGCGCCAGCAGCTTGGGACAGGCCCCTTCATCGGCTGAAGCTTTCTTT.